A selection of T cell receptor beta chains follows, all from one sample in a study of PD-1 blockade in classical Hodgkin lymphoma. Sequenced by immunoSEQ multiplex PCR; TCRdb stores in-frame clones only, minus some. The data show approximately 65,000 clones, about 90% seen once. The sample in question was peripheral blood mononuclear cells (PBMCs), obtained before the fourth cycle of nivolumab. These receptor sequences come from a human donor with classical Hodgkin lymphoma. The CDR3 runs from the conserved cysteine through the conserved F or W. A D gene is named only where the DNA matches it firmly. Size values are once, few and many counts, or a class for expanded clones, and some rows have none.

v_gene	len	d_gene	abundance	j_gene	CDR3nt	CDR3aa
TRBV7-9	18	TRBD2	NA	TRBJ2-7	TGTGCCAGCAGCTTGGGTTCTAGCGGGGAGCTAAACTCCTACGAGCAGTACTTC	CASSLGSSGELNSYEQYF
TRBV11-2	12	NA	NA	TRBJ2-7	TGTGCCAGCAGCCCCCCCTCCCGAGTTCGGTACTTC	CASSPPSRVRYF
TRBV7-9	15	NA	NA	TRBJ1-1	TGTGCCAGCAGGGAGTATAGGGCCATGAACACTGAAGCTTTCTTT	CASREYRAMNTEAFF
TRBV27	13	NA	once	TRBJ2-2	TGTGCCAGCAGTCCCTGGACGCCCGGGGAGCTGTTTTTT	CASSPWTPGELFF
TRBV5-6	16	NA	NA	TRBJ1-2	TGTGCCAGCAGGCGTGTCGGGAGGGGAGTGGTCTATGGCTACACCTTC	CASRRVGRGVVYGYTF
TRBV19	14	NA	NA	TRBJ1-1	TGTGCCAGTAGTTGGGGGGGACACAACACTGAAGCTTTCTTT	CASSWGGHNTEAFF
TRBV6-6	15	TRBD2	NA	TRBJ2-6	TGTGCCAGCAGTTATGGGGGAGGGGGGGCCAACGTCCTGACTTTC	CASSYGGGGANVLTF
TRBV7-9	12	NA	NA	TRBJ2-1	TGTGCCAGCAGACCAGACAGGCAGGGGCAGTTCTTC	CASRPDRQGQFF
TRBV13	14	TRBD1	NA	TRBJ1-3	TGTGCCAGCAGCCCCAGGGGGCTTAGAAACACCATATATTTT	CASSPRGLRNTIYF
TRBV11-3	13	NA	NA	TRBJ2-5	TGTGCCAGCAGCTTAAACTTATGGGAGACCCAGTACTTC	CASSLNLWETQYF
TRBV2	15	NA	NA	TRBJ1-4	TGTGCCAGCCTCCCGATCGATCCAACTAATGAAAAACTGTTTTTT	CASLPIDPTNEKLFF
TRBV28	15	TRBD2	once	TRBJ2-5	TGTGCCAGCAGTTACGGACTAGCGGACAAAGAGACCCAGTACTTC	CASSYGLADKETQYF
TRBV7-6	12	NA	NA	TRBJ2-1	TGTGCCAGCAGCTTAGCCAGAAATGAGCAGTTCTTC	CASSLARNEQFF
TRBV9	16	NA	NA	TRBJ1-2	TGTGCCAGCAGCCCTCGGAATGGACTCCCGAACTATGGCTACACCTTC	CASSPRNGLPNYGYTF
TRBV7-6	15	NA	NA	TRBJ2-1	TGTGCCAGCAGCTTTTCGGGACCCACAGTCAATGAGCAGTTCTTC	CASSFSGPTVNEQFF
TRBV6-5	15	TRBD1	NA	TRBJ1-1	TGTGCCAGCAGTTACTCGGGGACAGGGGGCACTGAAGCTTTCTTT	CASSYSGTGGTEAFF
TRBV11-2	14	TRBD1	NA	TRBJ2-7	TGTGCCAGCAGCTTAGGAAGGGGGCCCTACGAGCAGTACTTC	CASSLGRGPYEQYF
TRBV6-1	15	TRBD1	once	TRBJ2-7	TGTGCCAGCAGCGCCCAGGGACAGATCCCCTACGAGCAGTACTTC	CASSAQGQIPYEQYF
TRBV11-2	14	NA	NA	TRBJ1-2	TGTGCCAGCAGCTTACCTGGTCCGGCGGGTGGCTACACCTTC	CASSLPGPAGGYTF
TRBV7-9	14	NA	NA	TRBJ2-5	TGTGCCAGCAGCCGTACAGGGTCTTCGGAGACCCAGTACTTC	CASSRTGSSETQYF
TRBV27	12	NA	NA	TRBJ2-3	TGTGCCAGCAGGTTTCTTACAGATACGCAGTATTTT	CASRFLTDTQYF
TRBV2	17	NA	NA	TRBJ1-6	TGTGCCAGCAGTGAAGCAAGGTGGCAGGGTACAAATTCACCCCTCCACTTT	CASSEARWQGTNSPLHF
TRBV9	16	TRBD1	NA	TRBJ1-6	TGTGCCAGCAGCGCCCCTGGACAGGGATATAATTCACCCCTCCACTTT	CASSAPGQGYNSPLHF
TRBV6-1	17	NA	NA	TRBJ1-1	TGTGCCAGCAGTGGCTTGGAAGGGCTGGCCTGGGGGGCTGAAGCTTTCTTT	CASSGLEGLAWGAEAFF
TRBV7-9	15	NA	NA	TRBJ1-2	TGTGCCAGCAGTTCCGTTCGGGGGCCACTCTATGGCTACACCTTC	CASSSVRGPLYGYTF
TRBV13	13	NA	NA	TRBJ2-7	TGTGCCAGCAGCGCCGGGACGGGACGCGAGCAGTACTTC	CASSAGTGREQYF
TRBV7-9	15	NA	NA	TRBJ2-3	TGTGCCAGCAGCTTAGCGCCCGAGAGGGGAGATACGCAGTATTTT	CASSLAPERGDTQYF
TRBV15	13	NA	NA	TRBJ1-1	TGTGCCACCCGGAGAACCCCGAACACTGAAGCTTTCTTT	CATRRTPNTEAFF
TRBV19	13	NA	NA	TRBJ2-7	TGTGCCAGTAGTATTTCCGGGGTGCACGAGCAGTACTTC	CASSISGVHEQYF
TRBV7-9	14	NA	NA	TRBJ2-5	TGTGCCAGCAGCTCCCGCCTGGACCAAGAGACCCAGTACTTC	CASSSRLDQETQYF
TRBV7-9	15	NA	NA	TRBJ1-1	TGTGCCAGCAGCTTAGACGGATTCATGAACACTGAAGCTTTCTTT	CASSLDGFMNTEAFF
TRBV27	14	TRBD1	NA	TRBJ1-2	TGTGCCAGCAGTTTATCCGAGACAGGGGGGGGCTACACCTTC	CASSLSETGGGYTF
TRBV18	16	NA	NA	TRBJ2-7	TGTGCCAGCTCACCACGTATATGGAGGTACGCGAGCGAGCAGTACTTC	CASSPRIWRYASEQYF
TRBV6-5	15	TRBD2	once	TRBJ2-1	TGTGCCAGCAGTTACTCCACAGCGGGGGGAGATGAGCAGTTCTTC	CASSYSTAGGDEQFF
TRBV2	16	NA	NA	TRBJ2-7	TGTGCCAGCAGAAGGACGAAGGCCATCCAATCCTACGAGCAGTACTTC	CASRRTKAIQSYEQYF
TRBV7-6	13	NA	NA	TRBJ2-2	TGTGCCAGCAGCTTAAGGAACACCGGGGAGCTGTTTTTT	CASSLRNTGELFF
TRBV19	13	NA	NA	TRBJ2-7	TGTGCCAGTACGGGAATGGGTCACGACGAGCAGTACTTC	CASTGMGHDEQYF
TRBV9	16	TRBD2	NA	TRBJ2-1	TGTGCCAGCAGCGCACCCCCCGGGACTACCGTTAATGAGCAGTTCTTC	CASSAPPGTTVNEQFF
TRBV9	13	NA	NA	TRBJ2-3	TGTGCCAGCAGCGTAACGCTTGGAGATACGCAGTATTTT	CASSVTLGDTQYF
TRBV6-5	12	NA	NA	TRBJ2-7	TGTGCCAGCAGTTACTCGGGAGACGAGCAGTACTTC	CASSYSGDEQYF
TRBV25-1	16	NA	NA	TRBJ2-7	TGTGCCAGCAGTCCTCGAGCAAGAGCAGCCGCCTACGAGCAGTACTTC	CASSPRARAAAYEQYF
TRBV15	14	NA	NA	TRBJ1-1	TGTGCCACCAGCAGAGATAAAGTGAACACTGAAGCTTTCTTT	CATSRDKVNTEAFF